This record covers a single T cell receptor (beta chain). What it binds is unknown. The entry originates in a study of graft-versus-host responses after intestinal transplantation. Assay used: immunoSEQ multiplex PCR; TCRdb lists only in-frame clones, some missing. The profile covers 85,000 to 90,000 clones, with under 95% appearing a single time and 0.35% taken by the ten largest. Germline CDR1 reads SNHLY; CDR2 reads FYNNEI. This CDR3 has 13 amino acids. The J segment lost 1 base and the V segment lost 5 bases, leaving 1 base of the junction unmatched. The rearrangement joins TRBV2 to TRBJ2-5; TRBD2 matches at 7 bases. The source was unstimulated CD4+ T cells sorted from spleen or lymph node cells, collected before transplant. The receptor was derived from a human donor who was the organ donor for an intestinal transplant. CDR3 region: CASSWGGQETQYF. The CDR3 DNA follows: TGTGCCAGCAGTTGGGGGGGCCAAGAGACCCAGTACTTC.